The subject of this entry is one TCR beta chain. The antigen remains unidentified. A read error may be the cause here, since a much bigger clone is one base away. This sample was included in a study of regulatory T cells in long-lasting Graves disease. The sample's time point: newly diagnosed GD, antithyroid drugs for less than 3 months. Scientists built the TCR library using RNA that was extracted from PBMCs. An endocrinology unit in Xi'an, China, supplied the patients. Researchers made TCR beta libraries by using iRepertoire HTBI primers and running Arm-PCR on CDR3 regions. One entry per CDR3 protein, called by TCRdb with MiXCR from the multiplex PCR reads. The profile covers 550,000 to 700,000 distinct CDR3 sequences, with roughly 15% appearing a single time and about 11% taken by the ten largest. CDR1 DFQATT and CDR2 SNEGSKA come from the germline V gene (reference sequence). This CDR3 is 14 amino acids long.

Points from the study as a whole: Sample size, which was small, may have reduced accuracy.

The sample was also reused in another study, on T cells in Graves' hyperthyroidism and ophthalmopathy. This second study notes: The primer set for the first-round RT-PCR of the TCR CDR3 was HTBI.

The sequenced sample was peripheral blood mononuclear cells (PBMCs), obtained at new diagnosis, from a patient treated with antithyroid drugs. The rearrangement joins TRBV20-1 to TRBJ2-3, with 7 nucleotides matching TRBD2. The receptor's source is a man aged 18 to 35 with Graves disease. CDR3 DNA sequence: TGCAGTGCTAGAGCGGGAGGTAGCACAGATACGCAGTGTTTT. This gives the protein CSARAGGSTDTQCF.